This T cell receptor beta chain was recorded in a study of T cells expressing NK-cell markers. Study background: Eight donors were sequenced, of whom seven were HCMV-seropositive, while the remaining one was HCMV-seronegative.

As the method of synthesis, 5'RACE template switching with UMIs yielded TCR beta cDNA. TCRdb reanalyzed the 5' RACE reads and collapses them to one entry per CDR3 protein, without DNA. The repertoire table contains 150,000 or so distinct CDR3 sequences. Germline loops: CDR1 SQVTM, CDR2 ANQGSEA. The CDR3 extends over 16 amino acids. The chain joins TRBV29-1 to TRBJ2-3; TCRdb outputs TRBD2, but without DNA this stays unchecked. Material for sequencing was blood T cells: a sorted CD56 or NKG2C T cell subset, CD4+ or CD8+ T cells, or bulk PBMC T cells (not recorded which). The source of this sequence is a woman aged 50 to 65 in good health. Here the CDR3 reads CSVEGGLAGGTDTQYF.